This T cell receptor (beta chain) came from a study of T-cell memory formation after mild COVID-19. This clonotype was counted ten times or more. The CDR3 consists of 14 residues. The germline V gene encodes CDR1 MNHEY and CDR2 SMNVEV (reference sequence). The V end was cut by 3 bases, the J end by 7 bases, with 12 bases between. TCRdb reprocessed the 5' RACE reads via MiXCR and lists one record per CDR3 protein. The sample records around 250,000 distinct CDR3 sequences, 8% to 9.5% being singletons. The clonotype was recovered from a man between 18 and 29 years old who had mild COVID-19 (a few samples of this study predate the infection). Cell type and time point are not known. Sequencing was done on a sample of PBMCs or a T cell subset sorted from them (not recorded which). V usage is TRBV27 and J usage is TRBJ2-2; D remains ambiguous. The CDR3: CASSFTVAFGELFF. CDR3 bases: TGTGCCAGCAGTTTCACGGTCGCATTCGGGGAGCTGTTTTTT.